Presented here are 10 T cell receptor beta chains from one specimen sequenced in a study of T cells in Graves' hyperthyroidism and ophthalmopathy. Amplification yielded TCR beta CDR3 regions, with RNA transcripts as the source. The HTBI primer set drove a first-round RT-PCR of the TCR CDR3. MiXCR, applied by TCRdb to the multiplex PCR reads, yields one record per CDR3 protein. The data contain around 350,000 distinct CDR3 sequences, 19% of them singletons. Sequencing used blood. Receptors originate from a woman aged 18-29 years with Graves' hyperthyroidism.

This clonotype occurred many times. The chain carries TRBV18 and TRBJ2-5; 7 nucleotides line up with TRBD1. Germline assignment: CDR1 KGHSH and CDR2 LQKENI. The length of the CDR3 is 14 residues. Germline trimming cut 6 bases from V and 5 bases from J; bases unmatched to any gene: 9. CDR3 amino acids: CASSLRGSGETQYF. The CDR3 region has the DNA TGTGCCAGCTCTCTCAGGGGGTCCGGGGAGACCCAGTACTTC.

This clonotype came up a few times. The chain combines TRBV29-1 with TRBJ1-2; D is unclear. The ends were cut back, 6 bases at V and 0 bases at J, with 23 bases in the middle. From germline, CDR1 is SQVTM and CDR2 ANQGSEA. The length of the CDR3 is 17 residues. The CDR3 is CSVNGFYTRDSNYGYTF. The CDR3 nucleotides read TGCAGCGTGAACGGGTTCTATACGCGGGATTCTAACTATGGCTACACCTTC. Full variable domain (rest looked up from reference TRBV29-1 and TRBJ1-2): SAVISQKPSRDICQRGTSLTIQCQVDSQVTMMFWYRQQPGQSLTLIATANQGSEATYESGFVIDKFPISRPNLTFSTLTVSNMSPEDSSIYLCSVNGFYTRDSNYGYTFGSGTRLTVV.

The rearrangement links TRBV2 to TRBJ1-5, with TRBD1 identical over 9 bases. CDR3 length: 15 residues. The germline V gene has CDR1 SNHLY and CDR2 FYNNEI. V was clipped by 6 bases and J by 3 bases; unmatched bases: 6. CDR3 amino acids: CASSTGTGNNQPQHF. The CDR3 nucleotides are TGTGCCAGCAGCACCGGGACAGGGAACAATCAGCCCCAGCATTTT.

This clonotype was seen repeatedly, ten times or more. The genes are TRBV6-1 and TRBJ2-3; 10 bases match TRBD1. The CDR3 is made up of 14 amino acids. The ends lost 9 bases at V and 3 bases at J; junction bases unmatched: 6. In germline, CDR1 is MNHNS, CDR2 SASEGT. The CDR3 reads CASAGTGATDTQYF. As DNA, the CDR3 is TGTGCCAGTGCCGGGACAGGGGCAACAGATACGCAGTATTTT.

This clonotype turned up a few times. This chain's CDR3 is CASSPRRGISNQPQHF. CDR3 nucleotide sequence: TGTGCCAGCTCACCCAGACGGGGAATTAGCAATCAGCCCCAGCATTTT. The chain links TRBV18 to TRBJ1-5; no definite D call. Germline values: CDR1 KGHSH, CDR2 LQKENI. The V and J ends lost 3 bases and 0 bases respectively, with 12 bases between them. The CDR3 has 16 amino acids.

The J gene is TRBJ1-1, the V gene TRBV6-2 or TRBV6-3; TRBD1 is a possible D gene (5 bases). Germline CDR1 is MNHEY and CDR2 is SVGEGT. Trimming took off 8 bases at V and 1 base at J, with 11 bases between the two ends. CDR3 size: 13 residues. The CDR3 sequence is CASWMRGNTEAFF. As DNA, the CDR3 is TGTGCCAGCTGGATGAGGGGGAACACTGAAGCTTTCTTT.

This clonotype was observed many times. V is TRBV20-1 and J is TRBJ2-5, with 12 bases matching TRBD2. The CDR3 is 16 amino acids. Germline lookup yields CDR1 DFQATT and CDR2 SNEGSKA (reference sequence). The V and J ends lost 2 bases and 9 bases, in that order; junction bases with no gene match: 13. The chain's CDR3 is CSARSFGLAGKGAQYF. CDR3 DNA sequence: TGCAGTGCTAGATCCTTCGGACTAGCGGGGAAGGGGGCCCAGTACTTC.

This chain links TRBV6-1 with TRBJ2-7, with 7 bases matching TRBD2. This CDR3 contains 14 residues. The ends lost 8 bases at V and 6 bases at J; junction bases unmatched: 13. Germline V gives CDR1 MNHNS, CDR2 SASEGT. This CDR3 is CASGGVDSRSEQYF. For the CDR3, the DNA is TGTGCCAGCGGGGGGGTAGACAGTAGGTCCGAGCAGTACTTC.

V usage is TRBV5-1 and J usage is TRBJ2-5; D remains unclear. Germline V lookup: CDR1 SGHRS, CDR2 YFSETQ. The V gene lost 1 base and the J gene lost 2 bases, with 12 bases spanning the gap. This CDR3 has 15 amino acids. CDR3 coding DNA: TGCGCCAGCAGCTTGTATGTCAGGAGACAAGAGACCCAGTACTTC. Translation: CASSLYVRRQETQYF.

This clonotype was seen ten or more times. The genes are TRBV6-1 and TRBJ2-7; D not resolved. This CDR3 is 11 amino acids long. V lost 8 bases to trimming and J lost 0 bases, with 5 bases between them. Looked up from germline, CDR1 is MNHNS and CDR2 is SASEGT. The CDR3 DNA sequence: TGTGCCAGCGACGACTCCTACGAGCAGTACTTC. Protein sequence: CASDDSYEQYF.